Given below is one T cell receptor beta chain in context. Its target is not known. This sample is drawn from a study of Ad26.COV2.S vaccination and SARS-CoV-2 variants. About the study: A participant enrolled in the COV1001 Ad26.COV2.S trial arm provided the sample. Study-level results: It was found that vaccine and placebo recipients had similar non-spike TCR breadth.

Only in-frame clones appear in the TCRdb table, and some are missing; sequencing was by immunoSEQ multiplex PCR. The sample has 300,000 to 400,000 clones, roughly 84% seen once. Treatment defined: around 19 received Ad26.COV2.S at low or high dose, single or two shots; a few received placebo; per-sample allocation not given. After the first vaccine or placebo injection, samples were drawn on day 63. The individual, an adult aged 18-55 years, was a donor in Boston. The clonotype comes from a person aged 18-65 years who received the Ad26.COV2.S COVID-19 vaccine or a placebo. The specimen comprised peripheral blood, sampled in a trial of Ad26.COV2.S vaccine versus placebo.

In nucleotides, the CDR3 is TGTGCCAGCAGCCAAATAAGTGCTATAGAACTCTATGGCTACACCTTC. It yields the protein CASSQISAIELYGYTF. This chain links TRBV3-1 (or the pseudogene TRBV3-2) with TRBJ1-2; D is uncertain. Germline V lookup: CDR1 LGHDT, CDR2 YNNKEL (reference sequence). The CDR3 totals 16 residues. Trimming cost V 2 bases and J 4 bases, with 17 bases left between them.